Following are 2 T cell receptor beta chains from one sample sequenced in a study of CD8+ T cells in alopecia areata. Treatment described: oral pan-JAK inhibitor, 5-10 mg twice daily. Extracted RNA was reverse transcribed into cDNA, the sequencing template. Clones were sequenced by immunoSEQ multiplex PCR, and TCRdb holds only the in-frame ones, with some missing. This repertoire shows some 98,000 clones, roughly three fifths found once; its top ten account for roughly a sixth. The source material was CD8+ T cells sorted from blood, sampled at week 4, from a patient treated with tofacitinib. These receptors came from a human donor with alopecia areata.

CDR3 nucleotide sequence: TGTGCCAGCAGCCCCGTGGGACAGCAAGAGACCCAGTACTTC. Translated: CASSPVGQQETQYF. This sequence joins TRBV7-9 and TRBJ2-5, with 7 bases matching TRBD1. Germline V gene sequence: CDR1 SEHNR, CDR2 FQNEAQ (reference sequence). The CDR3 runs 14 residues. With V trimmed by 5 bases and J by 2 bases, 5 bases remained unmatched.

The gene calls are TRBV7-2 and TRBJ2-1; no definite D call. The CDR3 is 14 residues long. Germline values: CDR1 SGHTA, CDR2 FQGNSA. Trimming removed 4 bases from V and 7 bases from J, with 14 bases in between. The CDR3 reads CASSYSTGWNEQFF. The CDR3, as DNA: TGTGCCAGCAGCTATTCGACGGGTTGGAATGAGCAGTTCTTC.